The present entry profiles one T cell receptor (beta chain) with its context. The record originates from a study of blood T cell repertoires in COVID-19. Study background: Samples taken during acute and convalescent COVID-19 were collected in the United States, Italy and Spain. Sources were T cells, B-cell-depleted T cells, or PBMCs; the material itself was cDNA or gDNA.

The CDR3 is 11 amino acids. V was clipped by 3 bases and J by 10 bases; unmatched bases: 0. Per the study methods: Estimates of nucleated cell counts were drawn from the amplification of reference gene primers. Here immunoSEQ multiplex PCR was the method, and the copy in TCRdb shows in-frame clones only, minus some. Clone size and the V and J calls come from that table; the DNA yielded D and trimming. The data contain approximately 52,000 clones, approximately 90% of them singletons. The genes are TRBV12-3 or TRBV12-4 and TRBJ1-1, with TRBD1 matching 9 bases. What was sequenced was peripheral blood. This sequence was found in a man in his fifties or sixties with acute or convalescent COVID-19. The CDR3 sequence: CASSLDRGAFF. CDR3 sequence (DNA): TGTGCCAGCAGTTTGGACAGGGGAGCTTTCTTT.